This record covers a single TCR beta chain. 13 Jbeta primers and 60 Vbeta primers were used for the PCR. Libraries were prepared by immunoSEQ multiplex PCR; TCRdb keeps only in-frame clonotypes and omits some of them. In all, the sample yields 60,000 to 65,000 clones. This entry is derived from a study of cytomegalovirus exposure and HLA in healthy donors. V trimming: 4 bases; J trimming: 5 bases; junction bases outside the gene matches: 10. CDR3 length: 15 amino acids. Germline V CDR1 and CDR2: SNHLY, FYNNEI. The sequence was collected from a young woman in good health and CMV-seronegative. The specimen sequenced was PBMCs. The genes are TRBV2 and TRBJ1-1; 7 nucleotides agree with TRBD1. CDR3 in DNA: TGTGCCAGCAGTGTTCAGAAGGGGGCGAGGACTGAAGCTTTCTTT. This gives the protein CASSVQKGARTEAFF. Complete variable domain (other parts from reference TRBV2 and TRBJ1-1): EPEVTQTPSHQVTQMGQEVILRCVPISNHLYFYWYRQILGQKVEFLVSFYNNEISEKSEIFDDQFSVERPDGSNFTLKIRSTKLEDSAMYFCASSVQKGARTEAFFGQGTRLTVV.